This T cell receptor (beta chain) was profiled in a study of blood T cell repertoires in COVID-19 (TCRdb year 2020). For the study in its entirety: Collaborator samples came from the United States, Italy and Spain and covered acute and convalescent phases of COVID-19. The prospective study material was composed of cDNA or gDNA derived from T cells, B-cell-depleted T cells, or PBMCs. The dataset comprised deeply sampled blood TCRbeta repertoires from subjects exposed to, actively infected with, or recovered from COVID-19. The repertoires were released in a freely available public database meant as a resource for research on the immune response to SARS-CoV-2. Samples were obtained from the ongoing ImmuneRACE study (first 160 participants) and from over a thousand subjects provided by 6 global collaborators. Sample metadata almost always included a de-identified subject ID, COVID-19 status, age in years and sex. Where available, HLA class I and class II types were obtained from metadata supplied by the sample provider rather than from assay-based typing. Points the paper makes about the study in general: How much clinical and demographic metadata was included differed by source and by participant, and the metadata was provided uncurated.

On this clone: Its recognized antigen is unknown. The sample holds no much larger clone one base away, and base qualities are not on file.

TCRbeta CDR3 regions were amplified from genomic DNA using the immunoSEQ Assay, a bias-controlled multiplex PCR. The published analysis was carried out like this. The number of nucleated cells in each sample was estimated from the amplification of reference gene primers within the assay. To quantify the absolute abundance of each unique TCRbeta CDR3 rearrangement, sequence reads were collapsed and filtered. For each sample, productive Simpson clonality was calculated as the square root of Simpson's diversity index over productive rearrangements. TCRdb took over this immuneACCESS table, retaining in-frame rearrangements with V and J assigned. Such tables are incomplete; in checked studies, under half of the missing clones stem from an unresolved V gene, and the remainder is unexplained. The DNA gave D and trimming, while V, J and clone size come from that table. The sample table lists around 110,000 clones, approximately 88% of them with a count of one. The ten largest make up under 7% of the sample.

The germline V end is reduced by 6 bases and the J end by 4 bases; junction bases left unmatched: 6. Reading the germline V gene (reference sequence) gives CDR1 LNHDA and CDR2 SQIVND. Counted from cysteine to phenylalanine, this CDR3 has 14 amino acids. Just the 42-base CDR3 DNA is kept, in frame starting at base 1. Collaborating institutions collected whole blood in K2EDTA tubes following their own protocols. For TCRbeta analysis, collaborators shipped samples as frozen whole blood, isolated PBMCs, or DNA extracted from either of those sample types. The sequencing sample was made of peripheral blood. The receptor was derived from a man aged 45-65 years with active or convalescent COVID-19. The receptor chain draws on TRBV19 and TRBJ1-1; TRBD1 aligns with 9 central bases. The CDR3: CASSHRGRVTEAFF. The nucleotides read TGTGCCAGTAGCCACAGGGGGCGGGTCACTGAAGCTTTCTTT.